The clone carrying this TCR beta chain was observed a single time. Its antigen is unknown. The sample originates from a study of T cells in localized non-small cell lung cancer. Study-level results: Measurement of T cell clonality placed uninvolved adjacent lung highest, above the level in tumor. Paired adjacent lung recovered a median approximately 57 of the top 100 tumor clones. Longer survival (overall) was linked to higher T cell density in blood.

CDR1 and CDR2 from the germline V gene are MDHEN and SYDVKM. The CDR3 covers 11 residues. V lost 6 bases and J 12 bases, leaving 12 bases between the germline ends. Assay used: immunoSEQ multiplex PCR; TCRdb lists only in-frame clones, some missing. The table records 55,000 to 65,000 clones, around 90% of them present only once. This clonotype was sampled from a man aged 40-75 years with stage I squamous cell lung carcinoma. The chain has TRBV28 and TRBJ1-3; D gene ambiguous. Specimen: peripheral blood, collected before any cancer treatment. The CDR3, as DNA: TGTGCCAGCAGCTTCGCCGCTCGCATATATTTT. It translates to CASSFAARIYF.